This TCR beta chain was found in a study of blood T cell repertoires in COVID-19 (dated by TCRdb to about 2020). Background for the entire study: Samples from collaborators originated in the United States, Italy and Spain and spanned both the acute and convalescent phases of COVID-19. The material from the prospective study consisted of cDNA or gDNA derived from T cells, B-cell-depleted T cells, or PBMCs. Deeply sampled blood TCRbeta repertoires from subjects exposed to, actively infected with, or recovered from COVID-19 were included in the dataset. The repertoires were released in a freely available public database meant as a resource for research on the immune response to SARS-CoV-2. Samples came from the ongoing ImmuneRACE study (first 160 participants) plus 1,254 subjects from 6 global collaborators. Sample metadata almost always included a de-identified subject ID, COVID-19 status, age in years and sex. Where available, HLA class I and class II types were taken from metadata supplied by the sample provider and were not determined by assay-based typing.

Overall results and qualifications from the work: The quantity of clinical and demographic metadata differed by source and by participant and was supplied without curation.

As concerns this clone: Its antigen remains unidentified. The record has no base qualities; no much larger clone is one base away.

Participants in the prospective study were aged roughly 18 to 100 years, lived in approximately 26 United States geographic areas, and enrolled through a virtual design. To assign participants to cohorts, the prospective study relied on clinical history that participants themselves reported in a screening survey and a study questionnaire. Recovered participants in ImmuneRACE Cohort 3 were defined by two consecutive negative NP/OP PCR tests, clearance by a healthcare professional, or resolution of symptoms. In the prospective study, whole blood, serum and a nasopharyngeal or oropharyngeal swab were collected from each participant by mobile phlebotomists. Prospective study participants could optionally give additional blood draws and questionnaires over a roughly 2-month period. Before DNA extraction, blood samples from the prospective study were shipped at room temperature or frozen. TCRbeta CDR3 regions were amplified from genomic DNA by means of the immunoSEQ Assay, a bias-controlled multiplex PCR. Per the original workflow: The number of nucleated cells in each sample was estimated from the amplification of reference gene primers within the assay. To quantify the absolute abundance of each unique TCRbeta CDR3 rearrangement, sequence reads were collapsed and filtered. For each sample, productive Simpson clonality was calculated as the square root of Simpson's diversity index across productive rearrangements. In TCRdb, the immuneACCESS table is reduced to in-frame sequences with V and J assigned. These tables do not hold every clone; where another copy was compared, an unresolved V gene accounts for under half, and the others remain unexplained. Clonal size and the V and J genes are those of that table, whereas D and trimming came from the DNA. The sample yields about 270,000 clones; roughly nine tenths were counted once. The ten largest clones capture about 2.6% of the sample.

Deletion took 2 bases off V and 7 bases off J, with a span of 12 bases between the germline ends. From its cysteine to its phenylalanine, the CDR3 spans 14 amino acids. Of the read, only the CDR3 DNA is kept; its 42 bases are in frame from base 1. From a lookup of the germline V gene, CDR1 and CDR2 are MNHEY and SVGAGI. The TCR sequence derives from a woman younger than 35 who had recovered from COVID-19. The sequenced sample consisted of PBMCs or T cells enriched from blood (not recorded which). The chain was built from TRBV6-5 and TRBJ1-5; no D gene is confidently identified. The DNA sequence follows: TGTGCCAGCAGTTACGGCGGGGATGGGCAGCCCCAGCATTTT. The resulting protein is CASSYGGDGQPQHF.